The clone carrying this T cell receptor beta chain was detected a few times. The data derive from a study of T cell changes during pregnancy in multiple sclerosis. Method: immunoSEQ multiplex PCR; TCRdb's copy keeps in-frame clones and lacks some. This sample has 40,000 or so clones, with 85% to 95% found just once. V shed 0 bases, J shed 2 bases, and the junction held 4 bases outside the gene matches. The CDR3 runs to 16 residues. The germline V gene encodes CDR1 SGHNT and CDR2 YYREEE (reference sequence). The origin of this receptor is a female donor with multiple sclerosis, enrolled in a pregnancy study. The input for sequencing was CD8+ T cells from peripheral blood mononuclear cells, taken in the third trimester of pregnancy. The rearrangement joins TRBV5-4 to TRBJ2-1; 8 nucleotides match TRBD1. CDR3 in amino acids: CASSLAGQVPYNEQFF. The CDR3 DNA reads as TGTGCCAGCAGCTTGGCGGGACAGGTACCCTACAATGAGCAGTTCTTC.